This TCR beta chain appears in the sequencing data of a study of cytomegalovirus exposure and HLA in healthy donors. Study information: Researchers previously reported finding roughly 120 million unique TCR beta sequences from 150 million to 200 million T cells. Findings and caveats of the study: A later analysis revealed that TCR association rates differed between HLA loci, peaking at DRB1 and bottoming out at HLA-C. Other equally common chains were less clonally expanded than HLA-associated TCR beta chains, a later analysis showed.

The PCR had 60 Vbeta and 13 Jbeta primers. Using immunoSEQ multiplex PCR, the repertoire was profiled, and TCRdb retains in-frame clones only, with some absent. Here the sample spans about 150,000 clones, about 72% being singletons. This clone was counted only a few times. Its matching antigen is unknown. The CDR3 loop spans 12 amino acids. Deletions cut 2 bases from V and 5 bases from J, with 6 bases between. CDR1 SGHVS and CDR2 FNYEAQ come from the germline V gene. Sequencing was done on a sample of PBMCs. The chain links TRBV7-6 to TRBJ2-5, with unresolved D. The receptor was derived from a man aged 60 to 69 in good health and CMV-seronegative. CDR3 sequence reads: CASSLQVETQYF. DNA for the CDR3: TGTGCCAGCAGCTTACAGGTGGAGACCCAGTACTTC.